The entry below gives a single T cell receptor (beta chain) sequence along with its context. Its antigen is currently unknown. These data come from a study of cytomegalovirus exposure and HLA in healthy donors. Using immunoSEQ multiplex PCR, the repertoire was profiled, and TCRdb retains in-frame clones only, with some absent. Of 90,000 to 130,000 clones in the sample, roughly 84% were seen once. The donors were in the approximately 130-subject validation cohort; that cohort was separate from the roughly 680-subject first cohort. CDR3 length: 14 amino acids. The V and J ends lost 1 base and 4 bases, in that order; junction bases with no gene match: 4. CDR1 and CDR2 from the germline V gene are SEHNR and FQNEAQ (reference sequence). General observations from the study: Generally TCR sequences proved uncommon, though certain public TCRs appeared in numerous donors.

This sequence was found in a woman aged 18-29 years in good health and CMV-seronegative. The specimen sequenced was PBMCs. This chain connects TRBV7-9 to TRBJ2-7, with TRBD1 matching 7 bases. The CDR3 is CASSLEGTDYEQYF. The CDR3 DNA reads as TGTGCCAGCAGCTTAGAGGGGACAGATTACGAGCAGTACTTC.